This T cell receptor (beta chain) was profiled in a study of T cells of healthy individuals. TCRdb re-called the 5' RACE reads through MiXCR, storing one row per CDR3 protein. The profile covers around 53,000 distinct CDR3 sequences, with under 15% appearing a single time and 16% taken by the ten largest. This clonotype was found many times. V was pared by 0 bases and J by 9 bases, with 17 bases between. Germline loops: CDR1 MGHRA, CDR2 YSYEKL. The CDR3 is 15 residues long. This chain joins TRBV4-1 and TRBJ2-5; tentative D call: TRBD1 (6 bases). This receptor was taken from a human donor in good health. CDR3 nucleotide sequence: TGCGCCAGCAGCCAAGAGGGACAAGGGGCTAGTTCCCAGTACTTC. This gives the protein CASSQEGQGASSQYF.